The clone carrying this TCR beta chain appeared a few times. These data originate in a study of memory CD4+ T cells and cytomegalovirus serostatus. Using immunoSEQ multiplex PCR, the repertoire was profiled, and TCRdb retains in-frame clones only, with some absent. Here the sample spans about 48,000 clones, 78% being singletons. Single viable CD3+CD4+CD8-CD45RO+ cells were sorted as the memory CD4+ T cells. CMV serostatus came from serum IgG against pp150, pp28, p38, p52. Positive selection with CD4 microbeads enriched total CD4+ T cells. The receptor was isolated from an adult in good health and CMV-seronegative. The sequenced sample was memory CD4+ T cells from blood.

CDR3 nucleotide sequence: TGTGCCAGCAGCTTAGCGTACCTAGCGGGGGGCGGTACCGGGACCCAGTACTTC. Its translation: CASSLAYLAGGGTGTQYF. This chain joins TRBV7-6 and TRBJ2-5; TRBD2 matches at 11 bases. CDR3 length: 18 amino acids. Germline V gives CDR1 SGHVS, CDR2 FNYEAQ. Germline trimming cut 0 bases from V and 7 bases from J; bases unmatched to any gene: 13.